Shown below are 29 T cell receptor beta chains from a single sample sequenced in a study of T-cell reconstitution after alpha-beta-depleted transplantation in children. Construction of the TCRbeta library involved unique molecular identifiers. TCRdb ran MiXCR on the PCR reads and lists one entry per CDR3 protein. The repertoire includes a few hundred thousand distinct CDR3 sequences, around a tenth of them detected once, and roughly 7.1% sits in the top ten. Sample: PBMCs, taken before TCRalphabeta/CD19-depleted stem cell transplant. The receptors come from a boy under three years old with acute myeloid leukemia, due to receive a stem cell transplant.

This clonotype was seen many times. This chain joins TRBV6-1 and TRBJ2-2, with D hard to call. V gave up 11 bases and J gave up 0 bases, with 16 bases separating them. This CDR3 has 15 residues. Per the germline V gene, CDR1 is MNHNS and CDR2 is SASEGT. Written as DNA, the CDR3 is TGTGCCGCCGGAAGTACTCCCTCGAACACCGGGGAGCTGTTTTTT. As protein: CAAGSTPSNTGELFF.

This clonotype was counted many times. V usage is TRBV2 and J usage is TRBJ2-7, with TRBD2 matching over 9 bases. The germline V gene has CDR1 SNHLY and CDR2 FYNNEI. CDR3 length: 14 residues. The V gene end was trimmed by 5 bases and the J gene end by 3 bases; junction bases not matched to a gene: 5. The CDR3 loop is CASSFGTSFYEQYF. CDR3 nucleotides: TGTGCCAGCAGTTTCGGGACTAGCTTCTACGAGCAGTACTTC.

The chain links TRBV3-1 to TRBJ2-5; the match to TRBD2 covers 13 bases. The CDR3 extends over 20 amino acids. The J segment lost 2 bases and the V segment lost 11 bases, leaving 23 bases of the junction unmatched. Per germline, CDR1 LGHDT and CDR2 YNNKEL (reference sequence). CDR3 DNA sequence: TGTGCCTCCTGCAAAGACGCAAGGACTAGCGGGAGAGGGATACAAGAGACCCAGTACTTC. Amino acids: CASCKDARTSGRGIQETQYF.

This clonotype has a handful of counts. The J gene is TRBJ1-1, the V gene TRBV12-3 or TRBV12-4; maybe TRBD1 (6 bases). V lost 5 bases and J lost 0, with 7 bases in between. CDR3 length: 13 residues. The CDR3 loop reads CASSQGMNTEAFF. The DNA of the CDR3 is TGTGCCAGCAGTCAGGGGATGAACACTGAAGCTTTCTTT.

V gene TRBV20-1 combines with J gene TRBJ2-7, with TRBD1 matching over 7 bases. The germline CDR1 and CDR2 sequences are DFQATT and SNEGSKA (reference sequence). V lost 6 bases, J lost 2 bases, and 7 bases stayed unmatched. The CDR3 contains 13 residues. In DNA, the CDR3 is TGCAGTGCCACAGGGGAACGGGCCTACGAGCAGTACTTC. Its protein product is CSATGERAYEQYF.

This chain uses TRBV28 with TRBJ2-1, with D tentatively TRBD1 or TRBD2 (5 bases each). V was clipped by 3 bases and J by 5 bases, with 8 bases between them. This CDR3 is built from 13 residues. CDR1 MDHEN and CDR2 SYDVKM come from the germline V gene. CDR3 amino acids: CASSFGADNEQFF. CDR3 sequence (DNA): TGTGCCAGCAGTTTCGGGGCCGACAATGAGCAGTTCTTC.

This clonotype was seen only a few times. The CDR3 spells CASSLRSGRAVVETQYF. CDR3 sequence (DNA): TGTGCCAGCAGCTTACGAAGCGGGAGGGCCGTGGTGGAGACCCAGTACTTC. V is TRBV11-2 and J is TRBJ2-5; 10 nucleotides match TRBD2. This CDR3 has 17 amino acids. The trim removed 2 bases at V and 5 bases at J, leaving 11 bases unmatched. Germline-derived CDR1 and CDR2 are SGHAT and FQNNGV.

This clonotype was picked up many times. The CDR3 reads CASSLVPTGEVGELFF. The CDR3 coding sequence is TGTGCCAGCAGCTTAGTACCGACAGGGGAAGTCGGGGAGCTGTTTTTT. The chain combines TRBV7-9 with TRBJ2-2, with 8 bases matching TRBD1. CDR3 length equals 16 residues. The J segment lost 7 bases and the V segment lost 1 base, leaving 8 bases of the junction unmatched. Germline CDR1 and CDR2: SEHNR and FQNEAQ (reference sequence). Complete variable domain (other parts from reference TRBV7-9 and TRBJ2-2): DTGVSQNPRHKITKRGQNVTFRCDPISEHNRLYWYRQTLGQGPEFLTYFQNEAQLEKSRLLSDRFSAERPKGSFSTLEIQRTEQGDSAMYLCASSLVPTGEVGELFFGEGSRLTVL.

This clonotype was recorded at least ten times. The chain uses TRBV20-1 and TRBJ2-7; the D gene is possibly TRBD2 (5 bases). The CDR3 spans 12 residues. Trimming pared 3 bases from V and 3 bases from J, leaving 9 bases between. Looked up from germline, CDR1 is DFQATT and CDR2 is SNEGSKA (reference sequence). The CDR3 spells CSASIRGYEQYF. The DNA for the CDR3 is TGCAGTGCTAGTATCCGGGGCTACGAGCAGTACTTC.

This clonotype was seen at least ten times. The V gene is TRBV2, the J gene TRBJ1-6, with TRBD1 matching 10 bases. This CDR3 region has 13 residues. V dropped 7 bases and J dropped 7; count of bases not matched to a gene: 1. CDR1 is SNHLY, CDR2 FYNNEI, per germline. CDR3 DNA sequence: TGTGCCAGCAAGGGACAGGGGAATTCACCCCTCCACTTT. It translates to CASKGQGNSPLHF.

Ten or more counts support this clonotype. The J gene is TRBJ2-7, the V gene TRBV6-1; 10 bases match TRBD1. The CDR3 loop spans 15 amino acids. Per the germline V gene, CDR1 is MNHNS and CDR2 is SASEGT. The trim removed 4 bases at V and 1 base at J, leaving 4 bases unmatched. CDR3 amino acids: CASSARTGGSYEQYF. CDR3 DNA: TGTGCCAGCAGTGCCCGGACAGGGGGATCCTACGAGCAGTACTTC.

This clonotype was recorded many times. This chain uses TRBV12-3 or TRBV12-4 with TRBJ2-1; D ambiguous. The V gene lost 2 bases and the J gene lost 4 bases, with 6 bases spanning the gap. The CDR3 has 13 amino acids. The CDR3 DNA reads TGTGCCAGCAGTTTATCCCCTTACAATGAGCAGTTCTTC. Amino acids: CASSLSPYNEQFF.

This clonotype was counted between two and nine times. The rearrangement uses TRBV28 and TRBJ1-2; 8 bases map to TRBD1. The CDR3 totals 17 residues. Unmatched junction bases numbered 13, after V lost 3 bases and J lost 4 bases. CDR1 and CDR2 (germline): MDHEN, SYDVKM. Written as DNA, the CDR3 is TGTGCCAGCAGTTTTTACTTAGGGGACAGGTCCGGCTATGGCTACACCTTC. As protein: CASSFYLGDRSGYGYTF.

This clonotype was counted ten times or more. J is TRBJ1-6 and V is TRBV5-1; unclear D gene. CDR1 and CDR2 from the germline V gene are SGHRS and YFSETQ. The V end lost 4 bases, the J end lost 6 bases, and 11 bases lay between the germline ends. There are 14 residues in the CDR3. The CDR3 DNA follows: TGCGCCAGCAGCCCTGTATGGGGTAATTCACCCCTCCACTTT. This sequence encodes CASSPVWGNSPLHF.

This clonotype came up many times. The chain combines TRBV4-2 with TRBJ2-3; TRBD1 might be the D (5 bases). The CDR3 loop spans 17 amino acids. V lost 1 base and J 2 bases, leaving 16 bases between the germline ends. CDR1 is LGHNA, CDR2 YNFKEQ, per germline. CDR3 in amino acids: CASSQGVGGAPTDTQYF. In nucleotides, the CDR3 is TGTGCCAGCAGCCAAGGAGTAGGTGGGGCCCCCACAGATACGCAGTATTTT.

This clonotype was counted ten times or more. The chain uses TRBV20-1 and TRBJ1-2; a weak D match, TRBD1 (5 bases). Trimming stripped 1 base from V and 4 bases from J, with 10 bases between. The CDR3 totals 13 residues. Germline V gene sequence: CDR1 DFQATT, CDR2 SNEGSKA (reference sequence). CDR3 amino acids: CSARASGGYGYTF. Here the CDR3 DNA reads TGCAGTGCTAGAGCCAGTGGGGGCTATGGCTACACCTTC.

This clonotype has at least ten counts. This chain joins TRBV18 and TRBJ1-5; 7 bases line up with TRBD1. J gave up 5 bases and V 6 bases, and 7 bases lay outside the gene matches. CDR1 KGHSH and CDR2 LQKENI come from the germline V gene. CDR3 length: 14 residues. CDR3 DNA sequence: TGTGCCAGCTCCCCAGGGGGAAAGGATCAGCCCCAGCATTTT. The encoded protein is CASSPGGKDQPQHF.

Only a few counts were recorded for this clonotype. The V call is TRBV5-1, the J call TRBJ2-1; tentative D call: TRBD1 (6 bases). The V end was cut by 2 bases, the J end by 4 bases, with 16 bases between. Germline V CDR1 and CDR2: SGHRS, YFSETQ. The CDR3 runs to 16 residues. CDR3 protein: CASSLPGQGRYNEQFF. The CDR3 region has the DNA TGCGCCAGCAGCTTACCGGGACAAGGAAGGTACAATGAGCAGTTCTTC.

This clonotype has ten or more counts. The rearrangement joins TRBV12-3 or TRBV12-4 to TRBJ2-3; D might be TRBD2 (6 bases). The ends were cut back, 6 bases at V and 0 bases at J, with 16 bases in the middle. The CDR3 loop spans 16 amino acids. As DNA, the CDR3 is TGTGCCAGCAGGCCCCCGGGACTTTCAAGCACAGATACGCAGTATTTT. This encodes CASRPPGLSSTDTQYF.

This clonotype was detected ten times or more. The chain recombines TRBV7-2 with TRBJ2-7, with 9 bases that match TRBD2. The CDR3 has 13 amino acids. J lost 3 bases, V lost 7 bases, and 4 bases had no gene match. The germline V gene has CDR1 SGHTA and CDR2 FQGNSA. This CDR3 is CASKVAGVYEQYF. CDR3 DNA sequence: TGTGCCAGCAAGGTAGCGGGGGTCTACGAGCAGTACTTC.

This clonotype was counted ten times or more. The CDR3 nucleotides read TGTGCCAGCAGTTTATCAGGGGGGCTTCAGCCCCAGCATTTT. Translated: CASSLSGGLQPQHF. This rearrangement joins TRBV12-3 or TRBV12-4 to TRBJ1-5; TRBD1 aligns across 7 bases. With V trimmed by 2 bases and J by 6 bases, 4 bases remained unmatched. This CDR3 is 14 amino acids long.

This clonotype was counted at least ten times. The chain is built from TRBV6-2 or TRBV6-3 and TRBJ2-7, with a weak D call TRBD1 (6 bases). The CDR3 spans 14 residues. Deletions cut 4 bases from V and 0 bases from J, with 10 bases between. CDR1 is MNHEY and CDR2 is SVGEGT in the germline V gene. The CDR3 nucleotides are TGTGCCAGCAGTTTCTCGACAGGCTCCTACGAGCAGTACTTC. Residues: CASSFSTGSYEQYF.

This clonotype was recorded at least ten times. The rearrangement links TRBV5-1 to TRBJ2-2; perhaps TRBD1 as D (5 bases). The CDR3 runs 14 residues. Trimming shortened V by 6 bases and J by 2 bases, and 11 bases separated the two germline ends. Germline V CDR1 and CDR2: SGHRS, YFSETQ. This CDR3 is CASMLQGNTGELFF. In DNA, the CDR3 is TGCGCCAGCATGCTCCAGGGCAACACCGGGGAGCTGTTTTTT. Full variable domain (outside the CDR3, taken from reference TRBV5-1 and TRBJ2-2): KAGVTQTPRYLIKTRGQQVTLSCSPISGHRSVSWYQQTPGQGLQFLFEYFSETQRNKGNFPGRFSGRQFSNSRSEMNVSTLELGDSALYLCASMLQGNTGELFFGEGSRLTVL.

V usage is TRBV28 and J usage is TRBJ1-2, with TRBD1 matching 7 bases. V trimming: 8 bases; J trimming: 0 bases; junction bases outside the gene matches: 6. Germline V lookup: CDR1 MDHEN, CDR2 SYDVKM. The CDR3 runs 14 residues. The CDR3, as DNA: TGTGCCAGCCAACGGACAGGATCTAACTATGGCTACACCTTC. Protein product: CASQRTGSNYGYTF.

This clonotype was picked up many times. The CDR3 here is CASSTGTSGTGELFF. The CDR3, as DNA: TGTGCCAGTAGTACCGGGACTAGCGGAACCGGGGAGCTGTTTTTT. The rearrangement uses TRBV19 and TRBJ2-2; 11 bases line up with TRBD2. Germline V CDR1 and CDR2: LNHDA, SQIVND (reference sequence). After removal of 4 bases from V and 5 bases from J, the junction contained 3 bases not matched to a gene. This CDR3 has 15 residues.

The rearrangement joins TRBV18 to TRBJ2-3, with TRBD1 identical over 10 bases. CDR3 length: 16 residues. CDR1 and CDR2 from the germline V gene are KGHSH and LQKENI. The junction had 7 bases not matched to a gene; V was cut back by 3 bases and J by 4 bases. Here the CDR3 DNA reads TGTGCCAGCTCACCCCTTGACAGGGGGCGGGCAGATACGCAGTATTTT. It codes for CASSPLDRGRADTQYF.

As concerns this clonotype: A much larger clonotype is one base distant, so this may be a read error. The chain has TRBV6-1 and TRBJ2-1, with 8 positions matching TRBD1. CDR1 and CDR2 from the germline V gene are MNHNS and SASEGT. The length of the CDR3 is 17 residues. The CDR3 DNA sequence: TGTGCCAGCAGTGCCGGTCAGGGGGCTTTTTACTACAATGAGAAGTTCTTC. Translated: CASSAGQGAFYYNEKFF.

This clonotype was found many times. The V call is TRBV20-1, the J call TRBJ2-6; the D is unclear. The CDR3 runs 15 residues. From germline, CDR1 is DFQATT and CDR2 SNEGSKA (reference sequence). Deletions cut 6 bases from V and 4 bases from J, with 16 bases between. CDR3 protein: CSASDASTGANVLTF. The CDR3 DNA reads TGCAGTGCCTCAGATGCCTCCACCGGGGCCAACGTCCTGACTTTC.

Only a few counts were recorded for this clonotype. This chain links TRBV28 with TRBJ1-5; weak D call: TRBD1 (5 bases). V lost 3 bases, J lost 5 bases, and 14 bases lay in between. Germline V CDR1 and CDR2: MDHEN, SYDVKM. The length of the CDR3 is 15 residues. The CDR3 loop is CASSFPQGGDQPQHF. The CDR3 bases are TGTGCCAGCAGTTTCCCCCAGGGAGGGGATCAGCCCCAGCATTTT. The complete variable domain, with remaining parts taken from reference TRBV28 and TRBJ1-5, reads DVKVTQSSRYLVKRTGEKVFLECVQDMDHENMFWYRQDPGLGLRLIYFSYDVKMKEKGDIPEGYSVSREKKERFSLILESASTNQTSMYLCASSFPQGGDQPQHFGDGTRLSIL.